This TCR beta chain was captured in a study of human T cells and chemical hapten exposure. Time point: patch test 2, 6 weeks after DPC sensitization. Treatment denoted: therapeutic diphenylcyclopropenone sensitization with weekly scalp DPC. The CDR3 length is 15 residues. V was cut by 4 bases and J by 0 bases, with 10 bases left in between. CDR1 is MGHRA, CDR2 YSYEKL, per germline. This clonotype was found a few times. Its antigen is not identified. General study points: Sensitization with DPC brought no change to TCRs above 1 in 1000 in frequency. Clustering by CDR3 similarity yielded significantly more large clusters from expanded TCRs than controls.

TCRdb processed the RACE reads anew with MiXCR; each CDR3 protein has one entry. This sample has 96,000 or so distinct CDR3 sequences, with about a tenth found just once. This sample comprised whole blood, obtained in connection with sensitization to the hapten diphenylcyclopropenone (DPC). This chain connects TRBV4-1 to TRBJ1-3; D is ambiguous. The sequence was collected from a middle-aged woman with alopecia areata. Some clones in this sample may be carry-over from other donors' samples. The CDR3 sequence: CASSLGPSSGNTIYF. The CDR3 DNA follows: TGCGCCAGCAGCCTTGGACCGTCCTCTGGAAACACCATATATTTT.